This record looks at one T cell receptor (beta chain) sequence and its context. Its antigen is still unknown. Sequenced by immunoSEQ multiplex PCR; TCRdb stores in-frame clones only, minus some. The sample yields 35,000 to 55,000 clones, just under 80% seen once. This sample is part of a study of T cell responses to AZD1222 COVID-19 vaccine. This CDR3 contains 14 residues. V was pared by 2 bases and J by 1 base, with 1 base of the junction left unmatched. The germline V gene encodes CDR1 SGHRS and CDR2 YFSETQ. Study-level results: Seropositivity was recorded at baseline in only a handful of AZD1222 recipients. Spike as a whole was targeted by vaccine-associated CD4 TCRs, dominant at 160-218 and 743-854. Nearly half of spike-specific TCRs reportedly target unmutated variant regions.

The receptor comes from an adult who received the MenACWY meningococcal vaccine as a control. The sample consisted of peripheral blood, taken 28 days after the second dose of the MenACWY control vaccine. The chain links TRBV5-1 to TRBJ2-5; 8 positions match TRBD1. The CDR3 DNA sequence: TGCGCCAGCAGCTTCACAGGGGGCCAAGAGACCCAGTACTTC. Its translation: CASSFTGGQETQYF.